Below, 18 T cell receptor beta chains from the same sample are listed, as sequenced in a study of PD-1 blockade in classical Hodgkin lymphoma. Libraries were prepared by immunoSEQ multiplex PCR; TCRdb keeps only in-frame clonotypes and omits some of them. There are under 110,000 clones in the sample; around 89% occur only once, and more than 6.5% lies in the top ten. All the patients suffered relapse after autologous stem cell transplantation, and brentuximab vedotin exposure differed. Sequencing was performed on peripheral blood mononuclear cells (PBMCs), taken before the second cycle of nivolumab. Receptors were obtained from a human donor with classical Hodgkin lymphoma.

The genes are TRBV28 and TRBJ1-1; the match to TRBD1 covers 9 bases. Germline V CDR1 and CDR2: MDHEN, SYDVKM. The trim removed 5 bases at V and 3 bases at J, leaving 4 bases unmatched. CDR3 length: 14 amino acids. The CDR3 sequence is CASSPDRGYTEAFF. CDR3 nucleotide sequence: TGTGCCAGCAGTCCGGACAGGGGATACACTGAAGCTTTCTTT.

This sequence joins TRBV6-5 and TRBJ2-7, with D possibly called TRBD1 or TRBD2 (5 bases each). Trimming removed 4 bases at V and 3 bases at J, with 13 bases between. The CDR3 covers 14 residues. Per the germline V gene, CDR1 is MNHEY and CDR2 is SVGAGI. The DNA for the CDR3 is TGTGCCAGCAGTTGGCAGGGACGAGTCTACGAGCAGTACTTC. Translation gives CASSWQGRVYEQYF.

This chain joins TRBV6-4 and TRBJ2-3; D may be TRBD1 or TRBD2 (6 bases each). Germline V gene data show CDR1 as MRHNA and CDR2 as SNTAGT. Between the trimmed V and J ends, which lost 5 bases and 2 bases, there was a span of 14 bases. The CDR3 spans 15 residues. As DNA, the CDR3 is TGTGCCAGCAGTTCCGGGGGCGGTTACACAGATACGCAGTATTTT. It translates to CASSSGGGYTDTQYF.

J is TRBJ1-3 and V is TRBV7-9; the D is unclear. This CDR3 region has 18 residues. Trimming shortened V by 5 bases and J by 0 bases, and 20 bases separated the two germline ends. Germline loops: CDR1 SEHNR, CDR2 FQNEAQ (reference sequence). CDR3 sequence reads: CASSPNLRYVYSGNTIYF. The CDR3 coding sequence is TGTGCCAGCAGCCCCAACCTTCGGTACGTCTACTCTGGAAACACCATATATTTT.

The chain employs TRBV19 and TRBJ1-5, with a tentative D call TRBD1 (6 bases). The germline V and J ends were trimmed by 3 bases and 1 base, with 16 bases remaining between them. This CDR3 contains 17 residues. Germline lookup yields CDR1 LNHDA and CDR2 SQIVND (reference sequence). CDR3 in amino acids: CASSISSGVRSNQPQHF. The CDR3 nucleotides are TGTGCCAGTAGTATCTCCTCAGGGGTCCGGAGCAATCAGCCCCAGCATTTT.

Here the CDR3 reads CASSLTTSGGLNEQFF. The DNA for the CDR3 is TGTGCCAGCAGCTTAACGACTAGCGGGGGGTTAAATGAGCAGTTCTTC. The chain employs TRBV7-3 and TRBJ2-1; 13 bases are shared with TRBD2. CDR3 length: 16 amino acids. CDR1 is SGHTA and CDR2 is FQGTGA in the germline V gene. The ends lost 0 bases at V and 7 bases at J; junction bases unmatched: 3. The variable domain in full, completed from reference TRBV7-3 and TRBJ2-1, reads GAGVSQTPSNKVTEKGKYVELRCDPISGHTALYWYRQSLGQGPEFLIYFQGTGAADDSGLPNDRFFAVRPEGSVSTLKIQRTERGDSAVYLCASSLTTSGGLNEQFFGPGTRLTVL.

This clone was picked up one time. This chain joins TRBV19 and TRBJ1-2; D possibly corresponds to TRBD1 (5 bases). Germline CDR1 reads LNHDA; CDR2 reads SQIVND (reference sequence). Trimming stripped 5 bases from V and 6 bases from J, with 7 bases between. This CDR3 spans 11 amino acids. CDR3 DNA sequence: TGTGCCAGTAGTCTGGGGGATGGCTACACCTTC. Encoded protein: CASSLGDGYTF.

For the CDR3, the DNA is TGTGCCACCAGCAGAGATTACAATCAGCCCCAGCATTTT. This translates into CATSRDYNQPQHF. The chain employs TRBV15 and TRBJ1-5, with D hard to call. The germline CDR1 and CDR2 sequences are LNHNV and YYDKDF (reference sequence). The V and J ends lost 0 bases and 3 bases respectively, with 3 bases between them. The length of the CDR3 is 13 residues.

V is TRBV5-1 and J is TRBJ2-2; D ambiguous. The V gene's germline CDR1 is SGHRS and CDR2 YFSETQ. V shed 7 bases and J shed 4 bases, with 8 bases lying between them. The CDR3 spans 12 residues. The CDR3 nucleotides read TGCGCCAGCGGTGCTAGCACCGGGGAGCTGTTTTTT. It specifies CASGASTGELFF.

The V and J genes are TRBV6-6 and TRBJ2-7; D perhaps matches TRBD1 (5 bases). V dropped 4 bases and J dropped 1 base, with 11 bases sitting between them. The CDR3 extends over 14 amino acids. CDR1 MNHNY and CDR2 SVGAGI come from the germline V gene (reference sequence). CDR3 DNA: TGTGCCAGCAGTTCGCGGACACCTTCCTACGAGCAGTACTTC. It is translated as CASSSRTPSYEQYF.

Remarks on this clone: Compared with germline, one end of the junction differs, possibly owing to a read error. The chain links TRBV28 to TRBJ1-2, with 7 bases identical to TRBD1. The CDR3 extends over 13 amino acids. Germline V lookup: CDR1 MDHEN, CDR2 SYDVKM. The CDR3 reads CASRRQGASGGPF. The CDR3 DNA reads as TGTGCCAGCAGACGACAGGGTGCGTCGGGGGGTCCCTTC.

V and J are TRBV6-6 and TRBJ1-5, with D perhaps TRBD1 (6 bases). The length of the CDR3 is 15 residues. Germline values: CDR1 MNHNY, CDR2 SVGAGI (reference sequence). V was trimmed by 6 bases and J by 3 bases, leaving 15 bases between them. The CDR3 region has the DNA TGTGCCAGCAGCCCCACGCAGGGGTCCAATCAGCCCCAGCATTTT. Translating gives CASSPTQGSNQPQHF.

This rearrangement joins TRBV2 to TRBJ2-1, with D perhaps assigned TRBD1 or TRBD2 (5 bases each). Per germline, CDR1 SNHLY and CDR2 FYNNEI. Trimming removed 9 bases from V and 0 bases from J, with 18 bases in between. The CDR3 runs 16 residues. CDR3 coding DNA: TGTGCCAGTACAGAGAACAGGAGGAGCTCCTACAATGAGCAGTTCTTC. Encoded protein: CASTENRRSSYNEQFF.

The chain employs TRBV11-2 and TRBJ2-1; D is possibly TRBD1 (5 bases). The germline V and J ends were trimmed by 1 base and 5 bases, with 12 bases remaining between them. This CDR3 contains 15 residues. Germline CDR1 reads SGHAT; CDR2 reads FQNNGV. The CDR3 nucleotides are TGTGCCAGCAGCTTAGCAGGGCTAGGTAACAATGAGCAGTTCTTC. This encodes CASSLAGLGNNEQFF.

The CDR3 DNA reads TGTGCCAGCGTATTAGTGTTGGGGGGAGACAGGGCGGACACTGAAGCTTTCTTT. The encoded protein is CASVLVLGGDRADTEAFF. This chain joins TRBV2 and TRBJ1-1; TRBD1 matches at 7 bases. Germline CDR1 and CDR2: SNHLY and FYNNEI. Trimming took 8 bases from V and 3 from J; bases not matched to a gene: 21. This CDR3 is built from 18 residues.

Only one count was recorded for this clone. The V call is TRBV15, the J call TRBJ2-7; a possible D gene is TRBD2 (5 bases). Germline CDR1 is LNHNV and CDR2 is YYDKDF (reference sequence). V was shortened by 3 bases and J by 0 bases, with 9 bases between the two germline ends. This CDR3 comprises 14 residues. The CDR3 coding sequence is TGTGCCACCAGCAGTACTAGGACCTCCTACGAGCAGTACTTC. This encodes CATSSTRTSYEQYF.

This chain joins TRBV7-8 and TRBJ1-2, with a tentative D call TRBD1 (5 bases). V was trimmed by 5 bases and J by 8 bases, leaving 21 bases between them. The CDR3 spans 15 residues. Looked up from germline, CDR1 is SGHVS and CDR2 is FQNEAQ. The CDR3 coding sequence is TGTGCCAGCAGCCTCGGGACGGCCCCTCCGGTCGGCTACACCTTC. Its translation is CASSLGTAPPVGYTF.

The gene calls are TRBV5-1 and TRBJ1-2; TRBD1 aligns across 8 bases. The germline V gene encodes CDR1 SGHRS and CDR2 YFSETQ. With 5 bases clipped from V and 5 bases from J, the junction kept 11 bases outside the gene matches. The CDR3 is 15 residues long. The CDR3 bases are TGCGCCAGCAGACCCGGACAGGGCCTAGGGTATGGCTACACCTTC. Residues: CASRPGQGLGYGYTF.